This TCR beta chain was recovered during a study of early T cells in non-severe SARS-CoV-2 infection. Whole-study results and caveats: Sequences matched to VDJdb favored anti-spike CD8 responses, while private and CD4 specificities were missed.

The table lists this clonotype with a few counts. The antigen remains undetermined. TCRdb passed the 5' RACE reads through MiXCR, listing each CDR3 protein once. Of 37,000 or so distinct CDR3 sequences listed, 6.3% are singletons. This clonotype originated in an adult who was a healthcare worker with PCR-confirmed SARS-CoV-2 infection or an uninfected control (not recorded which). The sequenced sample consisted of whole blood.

The CDR3 region is CASRLSGSPTDTQYF. The CDR3, as DNA: TGTGCCAGCAGACTGAGCGGGAGCCCCACAGATACGCAGTATTTT. V usage is TRBV12-3 or TRBV12-4 and J usage is TRBJ2-3; TRBD2 aligns across 8 bases. The CDR3 sequence is 15 residues long. The ends lost 6 bases at V and 2 bases at J; junction bases unmatched: 7.